This is a list of T cell receptor beta chains from one sample in a study of CD8 T cells in Susac syndrome. TCRdb processed the immunoSEQ multiplex PCR reads anew with MiXCR; each CDR3 protein has one entry. The table has 200,000 or so distinct CDR3 sequences, approximately 95% seen once. Sequencing input: CD4+ T cells from PBMCs. These receptors were collected from a human donor with Susac syndrome. The CDR3 runs from the conserved cysteine through the conserved F or W.

j_call v_call cdr3_aa
TRBJ2-2 TRBV5-1 CASSPTRKNTGELFF
TRBJ1-2 TRBV6-1 CASSERRINYGYTF
TRBJ2-3 TRBV7-6 CASSFGQGAHYTQYF
TRBJ1-1 TRBV7-2 CASSLEGHTEAFF
TRBJ2-7 TRBV12-3/TRBV12-4 CASSSTGISYEQYF
TRBJ1-1 TRBV7-9 CASSQTFTEAFF
TRBJ2-7 TRBV10-3 CAISADQRYEQYF
TRBJ2-5 TRBV20-1 CSARDGGNQETQYF
TRBJ1-1 TRBV12-3/TRBV12-4 CASSSTRGAFF
TRBJ1-4 TRBV3-1 CASSTGGTANEKLFF
TRBJ2-3 TRBV30 CAWSSGGGYTDTQYF
TRBJ2-7 TRBV20-1 CSSPGTAGEQYF
TRBJ2-1 TRBV2 CASSGPGQGIYNEQFF
TRBJ2-3 TRBV6-5 CASSRSNGDTQYF
TRBJ1-1 TRBV5-4 CASSLESLATEAFF
TRBJ1-2 TRBV11-1 CASSLTDRNYGYTF
TRBJ2-7 TRBV12-3/TRBV12-4 CASSSTGTGPSEQYF
TRBJ1-2 TRBV12-3/TRBV12-4 CASSLATYGYTF
TRBJ2-7 TRBV5-4 CASSLVAGLQYF
TRBJ2-1 TRBV20-1 CSAPGLAGGRPEQFF
TRBJ2-7 TRBV28 CASRLPGVPYEQYF
TRBJ1-6 TRBV28 CASGPGRASSPLHF
TRBJ2-2 TRBV4-1 CASSQVLTANTGELFF
TRBJ1-2 TRBV6-2/TRBV6-3 CASSTASATYGYTF
TRBJ2-3 TRBV30 CAWSMGKGTDTQYF
TRBJ1-5 TRBV3-1 CASSSEGNQPQHF
TRBJ1-2 TRBV3-1 CASSRGTGEIANYGYTF
TRBJ2-7 TRBV18 CASSPQGAFYEQYF
TRBJ1-2 TRBV11-2 CASKIDRVSFGYTF
TRBJ2-1 TRBV29-1 CSVESPSGGSSYNEQFF
TRBJ1-1 TRBV19 CASSMRGTGTEAFF
TRBJ2-7 TRBV30 CAWREPGTAEQYF
TRBJ2-3 TRBV7-3 CASSSASRVLYF
TRBJ2-5 TRBV5-4 CASSPGGLAQYF
TRBJ2-5 TRBV7-9 CASSPYLGTQYF
TRBJ2-5 TRBV24-1 CATSAPSGGKETQYF